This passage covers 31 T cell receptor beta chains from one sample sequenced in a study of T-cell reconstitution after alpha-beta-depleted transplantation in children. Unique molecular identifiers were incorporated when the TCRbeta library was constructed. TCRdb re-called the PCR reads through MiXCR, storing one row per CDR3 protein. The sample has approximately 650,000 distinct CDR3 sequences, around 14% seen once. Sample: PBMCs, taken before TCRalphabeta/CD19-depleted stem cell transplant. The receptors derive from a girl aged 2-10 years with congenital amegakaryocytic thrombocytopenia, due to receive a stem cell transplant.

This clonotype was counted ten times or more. The CDR3 coding sequence is TGCGCCACCACAGGGGGCGAAGGCGGGGAGCTGTTTTTT. Residues: CATTGGEGGELFF. The V call is TRBV5-1, the J call TRBJ2-2, with 9 nucleotides matching TRBD1. Germline lookup yields CDR1 SGHRS and CDR2 YFSETQ. This CDR3 has 13 residues. Germline trimming cut 9 bases from V and 7 bases from J; bases unmatched to any gene: 7.

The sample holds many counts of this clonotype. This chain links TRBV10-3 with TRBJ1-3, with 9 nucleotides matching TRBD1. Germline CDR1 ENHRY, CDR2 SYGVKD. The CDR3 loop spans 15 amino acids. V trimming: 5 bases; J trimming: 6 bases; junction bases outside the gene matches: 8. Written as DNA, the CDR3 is TGTGCCATCAGTCAAGGAGGGACAGGGACAAACACCATATATTTT. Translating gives CAISQGGTGTNTIYF.

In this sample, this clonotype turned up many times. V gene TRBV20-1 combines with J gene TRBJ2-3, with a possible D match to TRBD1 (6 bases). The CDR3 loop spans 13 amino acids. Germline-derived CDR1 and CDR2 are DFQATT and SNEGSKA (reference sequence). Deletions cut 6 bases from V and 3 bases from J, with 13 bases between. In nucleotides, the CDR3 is TGCAGTGCCGGGGACACCCAAACAGATACGCAGTATTTT. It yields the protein CSAGDTQTDTQYF.

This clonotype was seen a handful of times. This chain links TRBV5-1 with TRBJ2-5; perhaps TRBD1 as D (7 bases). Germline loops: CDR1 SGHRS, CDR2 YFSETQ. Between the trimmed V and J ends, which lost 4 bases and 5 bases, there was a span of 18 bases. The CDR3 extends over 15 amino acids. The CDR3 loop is CASSGGTSTGETQYF. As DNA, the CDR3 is TGCGCCAGCAGCGGGGGGACGTCGACAGGGGAGACCCAGTACTTC.

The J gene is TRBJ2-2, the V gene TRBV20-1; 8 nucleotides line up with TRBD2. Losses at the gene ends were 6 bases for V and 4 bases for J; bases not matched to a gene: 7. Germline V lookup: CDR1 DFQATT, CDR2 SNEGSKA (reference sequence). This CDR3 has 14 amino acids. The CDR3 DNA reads TGCAGTGCCGATCCAGCGGGAGCCACCGGGGAGCTGTTTTTT. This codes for CSADPAGATGELFF.

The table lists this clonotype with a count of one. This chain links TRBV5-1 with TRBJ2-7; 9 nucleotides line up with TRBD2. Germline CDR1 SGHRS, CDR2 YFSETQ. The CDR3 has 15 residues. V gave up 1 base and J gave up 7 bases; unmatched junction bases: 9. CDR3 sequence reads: CASSLFPSGTGEQYF. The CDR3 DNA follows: TGCGCCAGCAGCTTGTTTCCTAGCGGGACGGGGGAGCAGTACTTC.

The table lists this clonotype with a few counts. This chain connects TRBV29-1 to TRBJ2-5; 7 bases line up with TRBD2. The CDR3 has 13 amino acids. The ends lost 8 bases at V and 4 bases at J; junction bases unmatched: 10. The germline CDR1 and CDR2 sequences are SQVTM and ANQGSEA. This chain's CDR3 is CSMSAGEGETQYF. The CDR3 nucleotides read TGCAGCATGTCGGCGGGAGAGGGAGAGACCCAGTACTTC.

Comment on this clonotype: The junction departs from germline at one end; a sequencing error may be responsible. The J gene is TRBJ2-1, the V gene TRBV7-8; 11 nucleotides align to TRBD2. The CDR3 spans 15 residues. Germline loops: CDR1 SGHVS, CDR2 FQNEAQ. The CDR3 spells CAGSNSGRAYNEQFF. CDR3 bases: TGTGCCGGCAGCAATAGCGGGAGGGCCTACAATGAGCAGTTCTTC. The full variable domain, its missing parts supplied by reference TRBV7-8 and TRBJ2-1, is GAGVSQSPRYKVAKRGQDVALRCDPISGHVSLFWYQQALGQGPEFLTYFQNEAQLDKSGLPSDRFFAERPEGSVSTLKIQRTQQEDSAVYLCAGSNSGRAYNEQFFGPGTRLTVL.

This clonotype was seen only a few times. The CDR3 reads CASSRNREETQYF. In nucleotides, the CDR3 is TGTGCCAGCAGCAGAAACAGGGAGGAGACCCAGTACTTC. This chain uses TRBV7-9 with TRBJ2-5; a possible D gene is TRBD1 (6 bases). The germline CDR1 and CDR2 sequences are SEHNR and FQNEAQ (reference sequence). The CDR3 runs 13 residues. Trimming removed 5 bases from V and 5 bases from J, with 12 bases in between. Looking up the rest from reference TRBV7-9 and TRBJ2-5 gives the full variable domain: DTGVSQNPRHKITKRGQNVTFRCDPISEHNRLYWYRQTLGQGPEFLTYFQNEAQLEKSRLLSDRFSAERPKGSFSTLEIQRTEQGDSAMYLCASSRNREETQYFGPGTRLLVL.

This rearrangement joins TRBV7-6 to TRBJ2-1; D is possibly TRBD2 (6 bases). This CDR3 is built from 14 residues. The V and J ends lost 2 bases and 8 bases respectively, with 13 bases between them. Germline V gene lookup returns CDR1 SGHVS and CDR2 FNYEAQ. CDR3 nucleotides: TGTGCCAGCAGCTTATTTGGGGGGAGCGATGAGCAGTTCTTC. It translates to CASSLFGGSDEQFF.

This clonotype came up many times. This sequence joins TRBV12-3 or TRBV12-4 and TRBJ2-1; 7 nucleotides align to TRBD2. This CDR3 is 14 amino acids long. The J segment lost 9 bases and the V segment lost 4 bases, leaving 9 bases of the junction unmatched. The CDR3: CASSYWTSFGEQFF. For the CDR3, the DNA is TGTGCCAGCAGTTACTGGACTAGTTTTGGTGAGCAGTTCTTC.

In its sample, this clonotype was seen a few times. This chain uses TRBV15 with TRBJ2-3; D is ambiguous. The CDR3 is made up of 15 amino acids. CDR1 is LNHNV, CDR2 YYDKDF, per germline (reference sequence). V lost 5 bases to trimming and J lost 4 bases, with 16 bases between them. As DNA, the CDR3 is TGTGCCACCAGCGTCTTCGCGGCGCCTTCAGATACGCAGTATTTT. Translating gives CATSVFAAPSDTQYF.

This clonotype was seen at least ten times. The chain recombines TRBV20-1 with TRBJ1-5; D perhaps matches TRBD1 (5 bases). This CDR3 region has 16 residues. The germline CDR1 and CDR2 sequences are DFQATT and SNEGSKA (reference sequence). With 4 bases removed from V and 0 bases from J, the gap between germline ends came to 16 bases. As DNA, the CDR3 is TGCAGTGCTATGACGTCCGGGACGGATAGCAATCAGCCCCAGCATTTT. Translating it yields CSAMTSGTDSNQPQHF.

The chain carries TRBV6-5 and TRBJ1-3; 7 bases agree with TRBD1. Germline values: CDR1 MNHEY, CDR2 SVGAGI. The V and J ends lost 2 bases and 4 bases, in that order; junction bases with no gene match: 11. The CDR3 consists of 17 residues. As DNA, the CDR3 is TGTGCCAGCAGTTACAGAGCCACAGGGGTCTACGGAAACACCATATATTTT. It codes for CASSYRATGVYGNTIYF.

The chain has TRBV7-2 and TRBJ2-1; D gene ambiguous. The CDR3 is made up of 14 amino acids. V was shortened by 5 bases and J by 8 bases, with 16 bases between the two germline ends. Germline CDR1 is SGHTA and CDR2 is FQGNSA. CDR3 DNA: TGTGCCAGCAGCAAAAATTGGGAACCTGATGAGCAGTTCTTC. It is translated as CASSKNWEPDEQFF.

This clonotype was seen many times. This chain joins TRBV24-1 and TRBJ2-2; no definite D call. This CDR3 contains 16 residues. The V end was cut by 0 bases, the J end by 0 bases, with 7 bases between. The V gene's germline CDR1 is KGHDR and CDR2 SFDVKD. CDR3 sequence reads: CATSDLFPANTGELFF. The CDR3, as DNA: TGTGCCACCAGTGATTTGTTTCCCGCGAACACCGGGGAGCTGTTTTTT.

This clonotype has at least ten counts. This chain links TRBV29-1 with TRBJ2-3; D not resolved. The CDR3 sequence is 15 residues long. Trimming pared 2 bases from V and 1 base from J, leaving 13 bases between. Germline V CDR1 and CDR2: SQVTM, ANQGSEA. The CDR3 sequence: CSVEWAAPGTDTQYF. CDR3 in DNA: TGCAGCGTTGAATGGGCGGCCCCTGGCACAGATACGCAGTATTTT.

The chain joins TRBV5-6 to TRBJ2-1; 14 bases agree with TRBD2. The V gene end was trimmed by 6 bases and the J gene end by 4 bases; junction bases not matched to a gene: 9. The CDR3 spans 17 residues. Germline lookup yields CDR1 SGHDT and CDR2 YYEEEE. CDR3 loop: CASIRGLAGGRYNEQFF. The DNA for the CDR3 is TGTGCCAGCATCCGAGGACTAGCGGGAGGACGGTACAATGAGCAGTTCTTC.

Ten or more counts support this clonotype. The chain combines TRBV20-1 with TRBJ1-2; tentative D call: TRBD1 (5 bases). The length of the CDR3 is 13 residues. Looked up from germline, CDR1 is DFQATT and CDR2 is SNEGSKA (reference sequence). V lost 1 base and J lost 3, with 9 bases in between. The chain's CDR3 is CSARVSGDYGYTF. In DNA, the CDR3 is TGCAGTGCTAGAGTATCGGGGGACTATGGCTACACCTTC.

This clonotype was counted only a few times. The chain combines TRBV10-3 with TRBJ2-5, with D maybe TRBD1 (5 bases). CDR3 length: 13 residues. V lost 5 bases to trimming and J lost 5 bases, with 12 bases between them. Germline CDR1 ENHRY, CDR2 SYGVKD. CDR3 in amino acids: CAISQGTWETQYF. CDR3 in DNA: TGTGCCATCAGTCAGGGAACCTGGGAGACCCAGTACTTC.

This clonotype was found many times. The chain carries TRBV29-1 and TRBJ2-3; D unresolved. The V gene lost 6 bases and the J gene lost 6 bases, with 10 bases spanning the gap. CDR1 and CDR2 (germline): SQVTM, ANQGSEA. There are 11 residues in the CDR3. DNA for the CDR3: TGCAGCGTCGCTATGGAGGATACGCAGTATTTT. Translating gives CSVAMEDTQYF.

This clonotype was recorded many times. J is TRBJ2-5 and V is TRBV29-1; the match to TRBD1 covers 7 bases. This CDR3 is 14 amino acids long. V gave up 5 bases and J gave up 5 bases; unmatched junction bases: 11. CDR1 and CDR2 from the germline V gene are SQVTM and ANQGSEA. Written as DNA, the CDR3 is TGCAGCGTTATCAAAACAGGGGAGTGGGAGACCCAGTACTTC. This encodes CSVIKTGEWETQYF.

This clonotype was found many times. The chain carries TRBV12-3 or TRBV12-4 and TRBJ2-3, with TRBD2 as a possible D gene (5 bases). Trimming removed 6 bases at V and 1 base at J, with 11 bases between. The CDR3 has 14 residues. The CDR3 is CASSPTGGTDTQYF. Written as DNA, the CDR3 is TGTGCCAGCAGCCCGACCGGGGGCACAGATACGCAGTATTTT.

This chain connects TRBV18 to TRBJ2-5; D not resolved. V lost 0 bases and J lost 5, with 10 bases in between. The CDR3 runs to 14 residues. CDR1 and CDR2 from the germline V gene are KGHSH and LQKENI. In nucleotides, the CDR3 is TGTGCCAGCTCACCACCTGCTTTACGGGAGACCCAGTACTTC. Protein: CASSPPALRETQYF.

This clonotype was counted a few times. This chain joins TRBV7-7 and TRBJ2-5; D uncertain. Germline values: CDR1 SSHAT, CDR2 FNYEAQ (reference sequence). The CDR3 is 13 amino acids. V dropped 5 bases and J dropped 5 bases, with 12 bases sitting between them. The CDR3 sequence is CASSLITGETQYF. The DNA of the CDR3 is TGTGCCAGCAGCCTTATAACCGGGGAGACCCAGTACTTC.

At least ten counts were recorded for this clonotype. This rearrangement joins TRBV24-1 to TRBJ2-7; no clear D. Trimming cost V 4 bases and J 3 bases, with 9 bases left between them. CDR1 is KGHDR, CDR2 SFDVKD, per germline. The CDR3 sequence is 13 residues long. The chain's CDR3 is CATSDPDRYEQYF. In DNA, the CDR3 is TGTGCCACCAGTGACCCGGACCGCTACGAGCAGTACTTC.

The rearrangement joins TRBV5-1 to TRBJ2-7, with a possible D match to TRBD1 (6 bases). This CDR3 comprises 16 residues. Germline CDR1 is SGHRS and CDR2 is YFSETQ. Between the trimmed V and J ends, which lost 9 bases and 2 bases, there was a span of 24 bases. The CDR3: CAKVKGEGQPTYEQYF. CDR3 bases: TGCGCCAAGGTGAAAGGGGAAGGACAGCCTACCTACGAGCAGTACTTC.

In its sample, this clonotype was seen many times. CDR3 in amino acids: CASSLLQTYTGELFF. CDR3 DNA sequence: TGTGCCAGCAGTTTATTGCAGACTTACACCGGGGAGCTGTTTTTT. The chain has TRBV12-3 or TRBV12-4 and TRBJ2-2; unclear D gene. This CDR3 spans 15 amino acids. V lost 2 bases and J lost 3, with 10 bases in between.

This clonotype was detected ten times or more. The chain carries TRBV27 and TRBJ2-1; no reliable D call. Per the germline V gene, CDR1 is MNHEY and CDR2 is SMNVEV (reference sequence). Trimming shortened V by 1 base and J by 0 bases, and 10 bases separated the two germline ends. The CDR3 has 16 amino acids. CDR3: CASSLFPLSSYNEQFF. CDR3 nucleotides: TGTGCCAGCAGTTTATTTCCGCTGAGCTCCTACAATGAGCAGTTCTTC.

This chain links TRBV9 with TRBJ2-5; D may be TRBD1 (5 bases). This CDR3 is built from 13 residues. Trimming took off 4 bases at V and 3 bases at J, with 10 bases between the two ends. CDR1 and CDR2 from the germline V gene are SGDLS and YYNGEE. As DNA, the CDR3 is TGTGCCAGCAGCTCCAGGGAAAAAGAGACCCAGTACTTC. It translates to CASSSREKETQYF.

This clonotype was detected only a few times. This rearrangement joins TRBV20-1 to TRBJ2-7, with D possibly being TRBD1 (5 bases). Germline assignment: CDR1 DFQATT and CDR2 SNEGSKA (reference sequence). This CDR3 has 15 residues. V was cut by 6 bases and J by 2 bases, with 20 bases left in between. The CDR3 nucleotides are TGCAGTGCCATCGCGAGCAGGCAAGGGGCCTACGAGCAGTACTTC. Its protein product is CSAIASRQGAYEQYF.